Listed below are T cell receptor beta chains from one sample, sequenced in a study of shared clonotypes between healthy human individuals. The table came from immunoSEQ multiplex PCR; TCRdb's copy has only in-frame clones and leaves some out. The data contain fewer than 800,000 clones, just over 90% of them singletons. Sequencing used naive CD8+ T cells sorted from blood. Receptors were obtained from a man aged 25-45 years in good health. CDR3s include the opening cysteine and the closing phenylalanine or tryptophan. The D gene is left open where the match is weak.

TRBV5-6	TRBJ2-7	TRBD2	CASSLRAGVIEQYF
TRBV11-2	TRBJ2-1	TRBD2	CASSLLPTSGRASEQFF
TRBV7-2	TRBJ2-7	TRBD2	CASSLLAGVRAEQYF
TRBV28	TRBJ2-5	TRBD2	CASSSPPTGTSGRWAGGETQYF
TRBV6-1	TRBJ2-7	-	CASSDWGTSYEQYF
TRBV5-5	TRBJ2-5	-	CASSLRTDQETQYF
TRBV4-3	TRBJ1-5	-	CASSQDRQSNQPQHF
TRBV9	TRBJ2-2	TRBD2	CASSVASGSTGELFF
TRBV29-1	TRBJ2-7	-	CSVEGRGKEQYF
TRBV28	TRBJ2-7	TRBD1	CASSQGQGIWYEQYF
TRBV11-2	TRBJ2-7	TRBD2	CASSLTAGGPYEQYF
TRBV19	TRBJ2-7	TRBD1	CASSGWGTGLNEQYF
TRBV7-9	TRBJ2-7	TRBD1	CASSDRRTGGLPEQYF
TRBV27	TRBJ2-1	TRBD2	CASRNLAGGSDYNEQFF
TRBV7-9	TRBJ1-1	-	CASSLLSANTEAFF
TRBV4-1	TRBJ2-7	-	CASSQGGGVILSYEQYF
TRBV10-2	TRBJ2-3	-	CASRQGLGTDTQYF
TRBV21-1	TRBJ1-1	-	CASSSGCTEAFF
TRBV4-1	TRBJ2-1	-	CASSQGDGNDNEQFF
TRBV4-1	TRBJ1-5	TRBD1	CASSQPGTGDQPQHF
TRBV2	TRBJ1-3	-	CASMQSALSGNTIYF
TRBV18	TRBJ1-2	TRBD1	CASSPLGTEYGYTF
TRBV6-6	TRBJ2-7	TRBD2	CASREIAGYEDEQYF
TRBV27	TRBJ2-1	-	CASSFSGSSYNEQFF
TRBV10-3	TRBJ2-3	-	CAISEAGTDTQYF
TRBV5-4	TRBJ2-2	-	CASSLVDGELFF